This T cell receptor (beta chain) derives from a study of monozygotic twins with inflammatory bowel disease. CDR1 is MDHEN and CDR2 is SYDVKM in the germline V gene. The CDR3 is 14 residues long. Each TCR library used about 3,200 ng of total RNA. TCRdb re-called the 5' RACE reads and catalogs CDR3 proteins one per entry, DNA excluded. This table lists about 160,000 distinct CDR3 sequences. Sequencing was performed on blood. The rearrangement joins TRBV28 to TRBJ2-2. The TCR sequence derives from a human donor with ulcerative colitis or Crohn's disease, or a healthy co-twin of an affected twin (not recorded which). CDR3 loop: CASSLVGMAGELFF. The complete variable domain, with remaining parts taken from reference TRBV28 and TRBJ2-2, reads DVKVTQSSRYLVKRTGEKVFLECVQDMDHENMFWYRQDPGLGLRLIYFSYDVKMKEKGDIPEGYSVSREKKERFSLILESASTNQTSMYLCASSLVGMAGELFFGEGSRLTVL.